Below are 2 T cell receptor beta chains sequenced from a single sample in a study of cytomegalovirus exposure and HLA in healthy donors. The PCR had 60 Vbeta and 13 Jbeta primers. The data were produced by immunoSEQ multiplex PCR, yet TCRdb's version contains in-frame clones alone and is incomplete. Of 180,000 or so clones in the sample, around three quarters are singletons; the top ten hold roughly 2.5%. Sequenced sample: PBMCs. The receptors derive from a woman under 40 in good health and CMV-seropositive.

As DNA, the CDR3 is TGTGCCAGCAGTCCACCGGGACTTCAGAATTCACCCCTCCACTTT. The encoded protein is CASSPPGLQNSPLHF. The V gene is TRBV28, the J gene TRBJ1-6, with TRBD1 as a possible D gene (5 bases). The germline CDR1 and CDR2 sequences are MDHEN and SYDVKM. V was cut by 5 bases and J by 7 bases, with 15 bases left in between. The CDR3 has 15 residues.

The chain recombines TRBV5-1 with TRBJ2-1; D gene ambiguous. V lost 4 bases, J lost 5 bases, and 16 bases lay in between. CDR1 is SGHRS, CDR2 YFSETQ, per germline. The CDR3 covers 15 residues. This CDR3 reads CASSRLTSRNNEQFF. For the CDR3, the DNA is TGCGCCAGCAGCCGACTCACCTCTCGGAACAATGAGCAGTTCTTC.